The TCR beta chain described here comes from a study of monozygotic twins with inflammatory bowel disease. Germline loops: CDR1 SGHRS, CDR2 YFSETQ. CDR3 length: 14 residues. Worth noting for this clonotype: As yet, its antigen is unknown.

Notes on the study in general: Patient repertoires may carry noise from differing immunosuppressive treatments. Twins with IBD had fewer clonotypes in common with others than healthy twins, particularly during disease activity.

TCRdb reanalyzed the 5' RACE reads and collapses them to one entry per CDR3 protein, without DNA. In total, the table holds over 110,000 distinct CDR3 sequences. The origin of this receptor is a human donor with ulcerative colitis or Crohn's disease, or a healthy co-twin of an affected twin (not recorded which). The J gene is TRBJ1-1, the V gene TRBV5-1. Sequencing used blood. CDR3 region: CASSLEVENTEAFF.